The 7 T cell receptor beta chains below all came from one sample that was sequenced in a study of OX40 agonist ivuxolimab in advanced cancers. Data came from immunoSEQ multiplex PCR; TCRdb stores just in-frame clones and leaves some out. The profile shows more than 70,000 clones, roughly 89% of them singletons. The sequences come from CD4+ or CD8+ T cells sorted from blood, collected in a trial of the OX40 agonist ivuxolimab. Source of these receptors: an adult with an advanced solid tumor such as melanoma, head and neck, liver or kidney cancer.

The chain uses TRBV6-5 and TRBJ2-6; D is perhaps TRBD1 (5 bases). The CDR3 is 14 residues long. The V end lost 5 bases, the J end lost 1 base, and 6 bases lay between the germline ends. Germline V lookup: CDR1 MNHEY, CDR2 SVGAGI. CDR3 in DNA: TGTGCCAGCAGTCCAGGGTCTGGGGCCAACGTCCTGACTTTC. Translation: CASSPGSGANVLTF.

The chain has TRBV25-1 and TRBJ2-2, with D perhaps assigned TRBD1 or TRBD2 (6 bases each). The CDR3 loop spans 17 amino acids. Deletions cut 1 base from V and 6 bases from J, with 18 bases between. Germline CDR1 reads MGHDK; CDR2 reads SYGVNS. DNA of the CDR3: TGTGCCAGCAGTGAATTAGGGGGGAATTCGGGGTCCGGGGAGCTGTTTTTT. Encoded protein: CASSELGGNSGSGELFF.

This sequence joins TRBV11-2 and TRBJ1-2; TRBD1 aligns across 10 bases. With V trimmed by 4 bases and J by 4 bases, 3 bases remained unmatched. Per germline, CDR1 SGHAT and CDR2 FQNNGV. This CDR3 has 14 amino acids. The CDR3 bases are TGTGCCAGCAGCTCCTGGGACAGGGGCTATGGCTACACCTTC. Translation gives CASSSWDRGYGYTF. Filled out from reference TRBV11-2 and TRBJ1-2, the complete variable domain reads EAGVAQSPRYKIIEKRQSVAFWCNPISGHATLYWYQQILGQGPKLLIQFQNNGVVDDSQLPKDRFSAERLKGVDSTLKIQPAKLEDSAVYLCASSSWDRGYGYTFGSGTRLTVV.

The rearrangement links TRBV6-5 to TRBJ2-4, with no clear D. V was trimmed by 2 bases and J by 0 bases, leaving 8 bases between them. The CDR3 is 15 residues long. Germline values: CDR1 MNHEY, CDR2 SVGAGI. CDR3 DNA sequence: TGTGCCAGCAGTTACCTACCCCTAGCCAAAAACATTCAGTACTTC. This sequence encodes CASSYLPLAKNIQYF.

The V gene is TRBV5-1, the J gene TRBJ2-1; 7 bases are shared with TRBD2. V trimming: 3 bases; J trimming: 9 bases; junction bases outside the gene matches: 6. This CDR3 is 13 amino acids long. CDR1 is SGHRS, CDR2 YFSETQ, per germline. The CDR3 reads CASSYWEGGEQFF. CDR3 DNA: TGCGCCAGCAGCTACTGGGAGGGCGGTGAGCAGTTCTTC.

This clone is labeled as medium-sized. V and J are TRBV6-1 and TRBJ1-3, with 8 nucleotides matching TRBD1. Per the germline V gene, CDR1 is MNHNS and CDR2 is SASEGT. Trimming cost V 2 bases and J 2 bases; bases outside gene matches: 2. The CDR3 runs 15 residues. In DNA form, the CDR3 reads TGTGCCAGCAGTGAACTCAGGGGGCCTGGAAACACCATATATTTT. It codes for CASSELRGPGNTIYF.

This chain links TRBV5-1 with TRBJ1-1, with D possibly TRBD1 on 5 matching bases. CDR1 and CDR2 (germline): SGHRS, YFSETQ. The CDR3 covers 17 residues. Trimming cost V 0 bases and J 2 bases, with 17 bases left between them. CDR3 sequence: CASSLARGWGSNTEAFF. The DNA of the CDR3 is TGCGCCAGCAGCTTGGCCCGGGGCTGGGGAAGTAACACTGAAGCTTTCTTT.